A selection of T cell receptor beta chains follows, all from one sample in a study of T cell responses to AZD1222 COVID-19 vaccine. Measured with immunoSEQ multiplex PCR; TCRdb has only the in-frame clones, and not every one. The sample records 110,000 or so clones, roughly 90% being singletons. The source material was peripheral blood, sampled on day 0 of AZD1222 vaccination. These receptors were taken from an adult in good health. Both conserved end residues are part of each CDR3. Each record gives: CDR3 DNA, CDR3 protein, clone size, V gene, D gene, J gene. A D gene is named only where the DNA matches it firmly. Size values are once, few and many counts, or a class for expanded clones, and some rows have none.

CDR3 DNA: TGTGCCAGCAGCCCCCGAAATGCAGGGACCTCCTACGAGCAGTACTTC
CDR3 protein: CASSPRNAGTSYEQYF
clone size: -
V gene: TRBV11-2
D gene: -
J gene: TRBJ2-7

CDR3 DNA: TGTGCCAGCAGTGAGGAGGGGGTTCAGCCCCAGCATTTT
CDR3 protein: CASSEEGVQPQHF
clone size: -
V gene: TRBV2
D gene: -
J gene: TRBJ1-5

CDR3 DNA: TGCGCCAGCAGCATGGACCGTTCCTACGAGCAGTACTTC
CDR3 protein: CASSMDRSYEQYF
clone size: -
V gene: TRBV5-1
D gene: -
J gene: TRBJ2-7

CDR3 DNA: TGTGCCACCAGTTCAACCGGGACAGGGTATCAGCCCCAGCATTTT
CDR3 protein: CATSSTGTGYQPQHF
clone size: -
V gene: TRBV24-1
D gene: TRBD1
J gene: TRBJ1-5

CDR3 DNA: TGTGCCAGCAGCTTAACCCAGTTAGGGGGGAATGAGCAGTTCTTC
CDR3 protein: CASSLTQLGGNEQFF
clone size: -
V gene: TRBV7-3
D gene: -
J gene: TRBJ2-1

CDR3 DNA: TGTGCCTGGAGTGTTAGGGGGCTGTACGAGCAGTACTTC
CDR3 protein: CAWSVRGLYEQYF
clone size: -
V gene: TRBV30
D gene: TRBD1
J gene: TRBJ2-7

CDR3 DNA: TGTGCCAGCAGCCAAGAAAAAGGGCAGTTGAATCAGCCCCAGCATTTT
CDR3 protein: CASSQEKGQLNQPQHF
clone size: few
V gene: TRBV4-2
D gene: -
J gene: TRBJ1-5

CDR3 DNA: TGTGCCAGCAGTGACCAGGGCCCGAACACTGAAGCTTTCTTT
CDR3 protein: CASSDQGPNTEAFF
clone size: once
V gene: TRBV2
D gene: -
J gene: TRBJ1-1

CDR3 DNA: TGCGCCAGCAGCTTGGCCGGTGATAATGAAAAACTGTTTTTT
CDR3 protein: CASSLAGDNEKLFF
clone size: -
V gene: TRBV5-1
D gene: -
J gene: TRBJ1-4

CDR3 DNA: TGTGCCAGCAGCGAACAGAACTGGGAGACCCAGTACTTC
CDR3 protein: CASSEQNWETQYF
clone size: -
V gene: TRBV7-2
D gene: -
J gene: TRBJ2-5

CDR3 DNA: TGTGCCAGCAGCCAAACAGTCAGCAATCAGCCCCAGCATTTT
CDR3 protein: CASSQTVSNQPQHF
clone size: -
V gene: TRBV7-2
D gene: -
J gene: TRBJ1-5

CDR3 DNA: TGTGCATCTAGCGGGGGGCCCTGGGAGACCCAGTACTTC
CDR3 protein: CASSGGPWETQYF
clone size: -
V gene: TRBV2
D gene: TRBD2
J gene: TRBJ2-5

CDR3 DNA: TGTGCCAGTAGTATTAGGGGGACAGGGTATATGAACACTGAAGCTTTCTTT
CDR3 protein: CASSIRGTGYMNTEAFF
clone size: -
V gene: TRBV19
D gene: TRBD1
J gene: TRBJ1-1

CDR3 DNA: TGTGCCAGCAGCTTTGAGGGCACTGAAGCTTTCTTT
CDR3 protein: CASSFEGTEAFF
clone size: -
V gene: TRBV5-4
D gene: -
J gene: TRBJ1-1

CDR3 DNA: TGTGCCAGCCGACAGGGAGGGAACTACAATGAGCAGTTCTTC
CDR3 protein: CASRQGGNYNEQFF
clone size: -
V gene: TRBV10-3
D gene: -
J gene: TRBJ2-1

CDR3 DNA: TGTGCCAGCAGTTTCGGGGATACGCAGTATTTT
CDR3 protein: CASSFGDTQYF
clone size: -
V gene: TRBV27
D gene: -
J gene: TRBJ2-3

CDR3 DNA: TGTGCCAGCAGCTCCTGGGACAGGATAAACTATGGCTACACCTTC
CDR3 protein: CASSSWDRINYGYTF
clone size: -
V gene: TRBV5-5
D gene: TRBD1
J gene: TRBJ1-2

CDR3 DNA: TGTGCCAGCAGCGTATGGGCGGGGGGCTCCCCAGATACGCAGTATTTT
CDR3 protein: CASSVWAGGSPDTQYF
clone size: -
V gene: TRBV9
D gene: TRBD2
J gene: TRBJ2-3

CDR3 DNA: TGTGCCAGCAGCAAGGACAGGGTTGGTGAGCAGTACTTC
CDR3 protein: CASSKDRVGEQYF
clone size: -
V gene: TRBV6-2/TRBV6-3
D gene: TRBD1
J gene: TRBJ2-7

CDR3 DNA: TGTGCCAGCAGCTTAGGGCCTGACAGGAGCTCTGGAAACACCATATATTTT
CDR3 protein: CASSLGPDRSSGNTIYF
clone size: -
V gene: TRBV7-2
D gene: -
J gene: TRBJ1-3

CDR3 DNA: TGTGCCAGCAGTGAGGCAGGCCTATGGGCGGGCACCGGGGAGCTGTTTTTT
CDR3 protein: CASSEAGLWAGTGELFF
clone size: -
V gene: TRBV6-1
D gene: -
J gene: TRBJ2-2

CDR3 DNA: TGTGCCAGCAGCCCGGCCGGAAACTACGAGCAGTACTTC
CDR3 protein: CASSPAGNYEQYF
clone size: -
V gene: TRBV7-3
D gene: -
J gene: TRBJ2-7

CDR3 DNA: TGTGCCAGCAGCGGACCGGGACAGGGGTCCTACGAGCAGTACTTC
CDR3 protein: CASSGPGQGSYEQYF
clone size: once
V gene: TRBV5-4
D gene: TRBD1
J gene: TRBJ2-7

CDR3 DNA: TGTGCCAGTAGTATAGATCAACGGCAAAATTCACCCCTCCACTTT
CDR3 protein: CASSIDQRQNSPLHF
clone size: -
V gene: TRBV19
D gene: -
J gene: TRBJ1-6

CDR3 DNA: TGTGCCAGCCCGGGACAGTCATTCGGGGAGGGGGTTCAAGAGACCCAGTACTTC
CDR3 protein: CASPGQSFGEGVQETQYF
clone size: -
V gene: TRBV2
D gene: -
J gene: TRBJ2-5

CDR3 DNA: TGCGCCAGCAGCTCGGGGTGGGGGGCCAATGAGCAGTTCTTC
CDR3 protein: CASSSGWGANEQFF
clone size: few
V gene: TRBV5-1
D gene: -
J gene: TRBJ2-1

CDR3 DNA: TGCGCCAGCAGCCAACCACAGGGGGCGAACTATGGCTACACCTTC
CDR3 protein: CASSQPQGANYGYTF
clone size: -
V gene: TRBV4-1
D gene: TRBD1
J gene: TRBJ1-2

CDR3 DNA: TGTGCCAGCAGCACAAAGGGGGGCCTAGCGGGGAGCACAGATACGCAGTATTTT
CDR3 protein: CASSTKGGLAGSTDTQYF
clone size: -
V gene: TRBV11-2
D gene: TRBD2
J gene: TRBJ2-3

CDR3 DNA: TGTGCCACCAGTGATCCCGGGCTAGCGCGTACCGGGGAGCTGTTTTTT
CDR3 protein: CATSDPGLARTGELFF
clone size: -
V gene: TRBV24-1
D gene: -
J gene: TRBJ2-2

CDR3 DNA: TGTGCCAGCAGTTTTCGTGGGGACGAGCAGTACTTC
CDR3 protein: CASSFRGDEQYF
clone size: -
V gene: TRBV27
D gene: -
J gene: TRBJ2-7

CDR3 DNA: TGTGCCAGCAGAGGTTATCTTGAAGCTTTCTTT
CDR3 protein: CASRGYLEAFF
clone size: -
V gene: TRBV6-5
D gene: -
J gene: TRBJ1-1

CDR3 DNA: TGTGCCAGCACCCCCGGTCTCGGACGAGGACTAGTTACGCAGTATTTT
CDR3 protein: CASTPGLGRGLVTQYF
clone size: -
V gene: TRBV27
D gene: TRBD2
J gene: TRBJ2-3

CDR3 DNA: TGTGCCAGCAGCAAAGTGGGTGCGGACAGCAATCAGCCCCAGCATTTT
CDR3 protein: CASSKVGADSNQPQHF
clone size: -
V gene: TRBV21-1
D gene: -
J gene: TRBJ1-5

CDR3 DNA: TGTGCCAGCAGCCCTGGGGACAGGGGGCATCGGGGCTACACCTTC
CDR3 protein: CASSPGDRGHRGYTF
clone size: few
V gene: TRBV9
D gene: TRBD1
J gene: TRBJ1-2

CDR3 DNA: TGTGCCAGCAGCAACCTCCTACAGGGCCCTCCCCTTTTC
CDR3 protein: CASSNLLQGPPLF
clone size: -
V gene: TRBV11-2
D gene: -
J gene: TRBJ2-7

CDR3 DNA: TGCGCCAGCACAGGGGAAGGAAACACCATATATTTT
CDR3 protein: CASTGEGNTIYF
clone size: -
V gene: TRBV5-1
D gene: -
J gene: TRBJ1-3

CDR3 DNA: TGTGCCAGCAGTTTATCTCCGGGGCAGAAGACCCAGTACTTC
CDR3 protein: CASSLSPGQKTQYF
clone size: -
V gene: TRBV27
D gene: -
J gene: TRBJ2-5

CDR3 DNA: TGTGCCAGCAGCCCCAGGGACAGACAAACCGGGGAGCTGTTTTTT
CDR3 protein: CASSPRDRQTGELFF
clone size: -
V gene: TRBV7-8
D gene: TRBD1
J gene: TRBJ2-2

CDR3 DNA: TGTGCCAGCAGCTTTCGGACTAGCGGGGGGGCGGAGACCCAGTACTTC
CDR3 protein: CASSFRTSGGAETQYF
clone size: -
V gene: TRBV7-3
D gene: TRBD2
J gene: TRBJ2-5

CDR3 DNA: TGTGCCAGCACCCAACGGGGGTTAGACTCTGGGGCCAACGTCCTGACTTTC
CDR3 protein: CASTQRGLDSGANVLTF
clone size: -
V gene: TRBV3-1/TRBV3-2
D gene: -
J gene: TRBJ2-6

CDR3 DNA: TGTGCCAGCAGAGGGGGTGGGAATGAAAAACTGTTTTTT
CDR3 protein: CASRGGGNEKLFF
clone size: -
V gene: TRBV27
D gene: -
J gene: TRBJ1-4

CDR3 DNA: TGTGCCAGCAGTCCGAGACAGGGGGCTGAACAGCCCCAGCATTTT
CDR3 protein: CASSPRQGAEQPQHF
clone size: -
V gene: TRBV28
D gene: TRBD1
J gene: TRBJ1-5

CDR3 DNA: TGTGCCAGCAGTTACCGGGACAGGGGGCAGCTAGAGACCCAGTACTTC
CDR3 protein: CASSYRDRGQLETQYF
clone size: -
V gene: TRBV6-5
D gene: TRBD1
J gene: TRBJ2-5

CDR3 DNA: TGTGCCAGCAGCCCCTACAGGGGAGATGAAAGCACCATATATTTT
CDR3 protein: CASSPYRGDESTIYF
clone size: once
V gene: TRBV25-1
D gene: TRBD1
J gene: TRBJ1-3

CDR3 DNA: TGCGGCGGGACCTTAGGCGATACGCAGTATTTT
CDR3 protein: CGGTLGDTQYF
clone size: -
V gene: TRBV20-1
D gene: -
J gene: TRBJ2-3

CDR3 DNA: TGTGCCAGCAGCTCTCGGGACAGGACGATCTCTGGGGCCAACGTCCTGACTTTC
CDR3 protein: CASSSRDRTISGANVLTF
clone size: -
V gene: TRBV7-2
D gene: TRBD1
J gene: TRBJ2-6

CDR3 DNA: TGTGCTAGTGGTTTGTACATTTCGAGCTCCTACGAGCAGTACTTC
CDR3 protein: CASGLYISSSYEQYF
clone size: once
V gene: TRBV12-5
D gene: -
J gene: TRBJ2-7

CDR3 DNA: TGTGCCAGCAGCGGTTGGGAGGTGGACACAGATACGCAGTATTTT
CDR3 protein: CASSGWEVDTDTQYF
clone size: -
V gene: TRBV9
D gene: -
J gene: TRBJ2-3

CDR3 DNA: TGTGCCAGCAGTTACAGCGGGGGGGCCGTGGGAGATACGCAGTATTTT
CDR3 protein: CASSYSGGAVGDTQYF
clone size: -
V gene: TRBV28
D gene: TRBD2
J gene: TRBJ2-3

CDR3 DNA: TGTGCCAGCAGGGCACAGGGACCCAATCAGCCCCAGCATTTT
CDR3 protein: CASRAQGPNQPQHF
clone size: -
V gene: TRBV28
D gene: -
J gene: TRBJ1-5

CDR3 DNA: TGTGCCAGCAGTTCGTTTGGGGGGGAAGCTTTCTTT
CDR3 protein: CASSSFGGEAFF
clone size: -
V gene: TRBV6-2/TRBV6-3
D gene: -
J gene: TRBJ1-1

CDR3 DNA: TGTGCCAGCATGAGGTCCGGGACAGGAGGCGGCGAGCAGTACTTC
CDR3 protein: CASMRSGTGGGEQYF
clone size: -
V gene: TRBV6-5
D gene: TRBD1
J gene: TRBJ2-7

CDR3 DNA: TGTGCCTGGAGAGAGCAGGGTGAGCAGTTCTTC
CDR3 protein: CAWREQGEQFF
clone size: once
V gene: TRBV30
D gene: -
J gene: TRBJ2-1

CDR3 DNA: TGTGCCAGCAGCTTACACGAGAACACTGAAGCTTTCTTT
CDR3 protein: CASSLHENTEAFF
clone size: -
V gene: TRBV7-2
D gene: -
J gene: TRBJ1-1

CDR3 DNA: TGTGCCAGCAGCTGGGGATCGGGACTAGCGGGGAGTAAAGATACGCAGTATTTT
CDR3 protein: CASSWGSGLAGSKDTQYF
clone size: -
V gene: TRBV7-3
D gene: TRBD2
J gene: TRBJ2-3

CDR3 DNA: TGTGCCAGCAGCTCCCCTAGAGTCATCAACACTGAAGCTTTCTTT
CDR3 protein: CASSSPRVINTEAFF
clone size: -
V gene: TRBV7-9
D gene: -
J gene: TRBJ1-1